The source of this TCR beta chain is a study of identical twins (dated by TCRdb to between 2015 and 2016). The study in broad terms: The study deep-sequenced TCR alpha and beta repertoires from monozygotic twins, unrelated adults of various ages and cord blood to test whether fetal clonotypes persist. Replicate twin experiments were performed at different times using different library preparation protocols to rule out contamination.

Libraries were prepared through 5' RACE. The data were produced on an Illumina HiSeq 2000. Template switching introduced a universal primer binding site; the final cDNA contained a unique molecular identifier, enabling accurate counting of TCR cDNA molecules. Specific primers in the conserved constant-segment region were used to synthesize first-strand cDNA for the TCR alpha and beta chains. To control for contamination, every cDNA library was double barcoded, receiving both a SMART-Mk sample barcode and Illumina barcodes. TruSeq adapter sequences along with Illumina sample barcodes were introduced in two successive PCR steps. TCR alpha and beta cDNA libraries were sequenced on the Illumina HiSeq platform with custom primers. The study's processing was this. MiGEC was used to process raw reads and extract unique molecular identifiers, and MiXCR was used to find CDR3 positions. For each individual, recombination models were inferred using an EM algorithm with the repgenHMM and IGoR tools. The analysis of shared clonotypes was done with the tcR package in R, with sharing normalized by the product of cloneset sizes. To study raw recombination without the effects of thymic and clonal selection, out-of-frame nonproductive sequences were analyzed. TCRdb reprocessed the public reads (quality trimming at Q25 with fastp, clone calling with MiXCR) and kept in-frame beta chains. Merged by CDR3 protein, the rows form single entries marked with the most common genes and DNA. These V and J calls derive from TCRdb rather than the authors' analysis. In this sample the table shows a few hundred thousand distinct CDR3 sequences, around 9.7% of which occur a single time. The ten largest clones represent approximately 8.9% of the sample.

All donors were healthy Caucasians. Three unrelated non-twin adults were additionally sequenced: a male aged 18 to 30, a male aged 50 to 59 and a female aged 50 to 59. Miltenyi CD45RO+ enrichment and human naive T-cell isolation kits were used to isolate memory (CD45RO+) and naive T cells from PBMC. What the study reported, not specific to this receptor: Abundant cord blood beta clonotypes carried fewer insertions; young adult naive repertoires showed a weaker similar trend, while memory repertoires showed none. In monozygotic twins, out-of-frame TCR alpha sharing was systematically underestimated by recombination models, although the models agreed with sharing between unrelated individuals. Out-of-frame TCR alpha sequences shared between twins showed an excess of low generation-probability sequences compared with coincidental sharing between unrelated individuals. Because the same donors could not be followed over many years, the conclusions relied on cross-sectional statistical analysis. Invariant T cells such as MAIT and iNKT could partly confound zero-insertion analyses, though diverse VJ usage argued against this for most clonotypes. In beta out-of-frame sequences, excess twin sharing was weaker, because having fewer shared sequences lowered the signal-to-noise ratio.

Reading from cysteine to phenylalanine, the CDR3 counts 15 amino acids. Only the CDR3 portion is preserved as DNA: 45 bases, with reading frame beginning at the first base. A distance of 10 bases separates the germline ends of V and J, which lose 2 bases and 1 base respectively. Reading the germline V gene gives CDR1 SGHAT and CDR2 FQNNGV. On this clonotype: The target of this receptor is not known. Per-base qualities were not stored, and no clone one base away is much larger.

The rearrangement combines TRBV11-2 with TRBJ2-3, with the D gene call left open. Sequencing was carried out using naive T cells sorted from blood. The sample's cell subset or site, from its label and the paper: cells isolated with a human naive T-cell isolation kit. The TCR was taken from a woman aged 45 to 65 in good health. This receptor carries the CDR3 CASSLTGFGTDTQYF. Read as DNA, the sequence is TGTGCCAGCAGCTTAACCGGGTTCGGCACAGATACGCAGTATTTT. Joined to the reference TRBV11-2 and TRBJ2-3 proteins, this CDR3 gives the full variable domain: EAGVAQSPRYKIIEKRQSVAFWCNPISGHATLYWYQQILGQGPKLLIQFQNNGVVDDSQLPKDRFSAERLKGVDSTLKIQPAKLEDSAVYLCASSLTGFGTDTQYFGPGTRLTVL.